These 17 T cell receptor beta chains share one sample of origin, sequenced in a study of vaccination effects on CD4 cells after COVID-19. These TCRs' antigens remain unknown. The table came from immunoSEQ multiplex PCR; TCRdb's copy has only in-frame clones and leaves some out. The sample consists of roughly 42,000 clones, around 70% of them appearing once. Peptide-pool stimulation followed by sequencing identified expanded antigen-specific CD4+ clonotypes in the ViraFEST assay. The authors isolated CD4+ T cells after around 10 days of culture. Nucleocapsid antibodies were negative in the vaccine recipients, who had never had SARS-CoV-2 infection. The starting material was CD4+ T cells from PBMCs cultured with HCoV-OC43 spike peptides, obtained before COVID-19 vaccination. The sample's subset: HCoV-OC43 spike overlapping peptide pool stimulation. These receptors all stem from a human donor who received a COVID-19 vaccine.

V is TRBV5-1 and J is TRBJ2-1; perhaps TRBD2 as D (6 bases). The germline V gene encodes CDR1 SGHRS and CDR2 YFSETQ. Between the trimmed V and J ends, which lost 3 bases and 4 bases, there was a span of 14 bases. The CDR3 covers 15 residues. CDR3 loop: CASSSGGTLYNEQFF. CDR3 nucleotide sequence: TGCGCCAGCAGCTCCGGGGGTACCCTATACAATGAGCAGTTCTTC.

This clone was observed a single time. The chain links TRBV9 to TRBJ2-5; D is possibly TRBD1 (6 bases). This CDR3 comprises 15 residues. Deletions cut 0 bases from V and 2 bases from J, with 11 bases between. Germline V gene data show CDR1 as SGDLS and CDR2 as YYNGEE. The CDR3 DNA reads as TGTGCCAGCAGCGTAGCTCCAGGGGCTCAAGAGACCCAGTACTTC. Protein: CASSVAPGAQETQYF.

The chain recombines TRBV6-5 with TRBJ2-7, with 7 bases aligning to TRBD1. The CDR3 is 14 residues long. V shed 6 bases and J 0 bases; nucleotides not matched to a gene: 5. The germline gives CDR1 MNHEY, CDR2 SVGAGI. In DNA form, the CDR3 reads TGTGCCAGCAGGAGGGGACAGACCTCCTACGAGCAGTACTTC. Residues: CASRRGQTSYEQYF.

The chain employs TRBV5-1 and TRBJ2-5; 9 nucleotides align to TRBD1. The CDR3 is 14 amino acids. The germline CDR1 and CDR2 sequences are SGHRS and YFSETQ. The trim removed 4 bases at V and 7 bases at J, leaving 8 bases unmatched. As DNA, the CDR3 is TGCGCCAGCAGCCCCGGATCGGGACAGGGGACCCAGTACTTC. Its protein product is CASSPGSGQGTQYF. Full variable domain (outside the CDR3, taken from reference TRBV5-1 and TRBJ2-5): KAGVTQTPRYLIKTRGQQVTLSCSPISGHRSVSWYQQTPGQGLQFLFEYFSETQRNKGNFPGRFSGRQFSNSRSEMNVSTLELGDSALYLCASSPGSGQGTQYFGPGTRLLVL.

J is TRBJ2-3 and V is TRBV7-2; TRBD2 aligns across 7 bases. The V and J ends lost 3 bases and 6 bases, in that order; junction bases with no gene match: 6. The CDR3 is 14 amino acids. Germline lookup yields CDR1 SGHTA and CDR2 FQGNSA. The CDR3 DNA is TGTGCCAGCAGCTTTTGGGAGGGAGGGGATACGCAGTATTTT. Its translation: CASSFWEGGDTQYF.

The chain employs TRBV12-3 or TRBV12-4 and TRBJ1-5; D not certain. Trimming cost V 6 bases and J 0 bases, with 6 bases left between them. The CDR3 consists of 13 residues. The CDR3 region is CASSDFSNQPQHF. Written as DNA, the CDR3 is TGTGCCAGCAGCGATTTTAGCAATCAGCCCCAGCATTTT.

Concerning this clone itself: One junction end does not reproduce the germline sequence, and a read error may be involved. This chain links TRBV28 with TRBJ1-1; TRBD1 aligns across 8 bases. The CDR3 length is 14 residues. Germline values: CDR1 MDHEN, CDR2 SYDVKM. The DNA for the CDR3 is TGTGCCAGCAGTTTAGAGTTAACGGGACAGGAGATAACCTTT. It encodes CASSLELTGQEITF.

The chain uses TRBV25-1 and TRBJ1-2; D is ambiguous. This CDR3 comprises 13 residues. V was cut by 4 bases and J by 4 bases, with 10 bases left in between. Germline lookup yields CDR1 MGHDK and CDR2 SYGVNS. This CDR3 reads CASSVETFYGYTF. The CDR3 DNA reads TGTGCCAGCAGTGTGGAGACCTTCTATGGCTACACCTTC.

V and J are TRBV5-6 and TRBJ2-5; the D is unclear. CDR1 is SGHDT and CDR2 is YYEEEE in the germline V gene. This CDR3 is built from 14 residues. Trimming pared 4 bases from V and 2 bases from J, leaving 12 bases between. CDR3 bases: TGTGCCAGCAGCCCGATGGGGATTCAAGAGACCCAGTACTTC. It yields the protein CASSPMGIQETQYF.

The J gene is TRBJ2-1, the V gene TRBV3-1 (or the pseudogene TRBV3-2); 7 positions match TRBD2. Germline CDR1 LGHDT, CDR2 YNNKEL (reference sequence). V shed 1 base and J 7 bases; nucleotides not matched to a gene: 7. This CDR3 has 15 amino acids. The chain's CDR3 is CASSQVTSLGNEQFF. Here the CDR3 DNA reads TGTGCCAGCAGCCAAGTGACTAGCTTAGGGAATGAGCAGTTCTTC.

This chain connects TRBV4-3 to TRBJ1-1, with unresolved D. CDR3 length: 15 amino acids. The germline V gene encodes CDR1 LGHNA and CDR2 YSLEER. Deletions cut 3 bases from V and 1 base from J, with 12 bases between. CDR3: CASSQGRGSNTEAFF. CDR3 bases: TGCGCCAGCAGCCAGGGCAGAGGATCGAACACTGAAGCTTTCTTT.

This CDR3 is CASSPRPPGIDTIYF. The CDR3 DNA sequence: TGTGCCAGCTCACCGAGGCCGCCAGGGATAGACACCATATATTTT. J is TRBJ1-3 and V is TRBV18, with a weak D call TRBD1 (5 bases). The CDR3 runs to 15 residues. V was clipped by 3 bases and J by 8 bases, with 17 bases between them. The V gene's germline CDR1 is KGHSH and CDR2 LQKENI. The full variable domain, completed using reference TRBV18 and TRBJ1-3, is NAGVMQNPRHLVRRRGQEARLRCSPMKGHSHVYWYRQLPEEGLKFMVYLQKENIIDESGMPKERFSAEFPKEGPSILRIQQVVRGDSAAYFCASSPRPPGIDTIYFGEGSWLTVV.

This clone showed up just once. The genes are TRBV19 and TRBJ2-1; D gene ambiguous. This CDR3 contains 13 residues. CDR1 is LNHDA and CDR2 is SQIVND in the germline V gene (reference sequence). Deletions cut 7 bases from V and 7 bases from J, with 14 bases between. CDR3 residues: CASKDVRANEQFF. DNA of the CDR3: TGTGCCAGTAAGGACGTCCGCGCTAATGAGCAGTTCTTC. Based on the CDR3 plus reference TRBV19 and TRBJ2-1, the full variable domain is DGGITQSPKYLFRKEGQNVTLSCEQNLNHDAMYWYRQDPGQGLRLIYYSQIVNDFQKGDIAEGYSVSREKKESFPLTVTSAQKNPTAFYLCASKDVRANEQFFGPGTRLTVL.

The rearrangement links TRBV18 to TRBJ1-5; D is undetermined. Trimming removed 2 bases at V and 0 bases at J, with 5 bases between. The CDR3 totals 14 residues. Per the germline V gene, CDR1 is KGHSH and CDR2 is LQKENI. The CDR3 sequence: CASSPGYSNQPQHF. The CDR3 DNA reads as TGTGCCAGCTCACCAGGATATAGCAATCAGCCCCAGCATTTT.

V gene TRBV5-1 combines with J gene TRBJ2-5, with 11 bases identical to TRBD1. The V segment lost 0 bases and the J segment 5 bases; nucleotides outside the gene matches: 6. This CDR3 contains 16 residues. Germline lookup yields CDR1 SGHRS and CDR2 YFSETQ. CDR3 amino acids: CASSLAGQGARETQYF. CDR3 DNA: TGCGCCAGCAGCTTGGCCGGACAGGGGGCGCGGGAGACCCAGTACTTC.

CDR3 DNA sequence: TGTGCCAGCAGCGTCGCGGCTCAGGGGGGGAACACTGAAGCTTTCTTT. It yields the protein CASSVAAQGGNTEAFF. The chain carries TRBV11-2 and TRBJ1-1; 7 bases are shared with TRBD1. The CDR3 has 16 residues. Unmatched junction bases numbered 10, after V lost 5 bases and J lost 1 base. The V gene's germline CDR1 is SGHAT and CDR2 FQNNGV.

On this clone itself: Lacking the conserved final phenylalanine or tryptophan, this CDR3 likely reflects a read error. The DNA is omitted, as the CDR3 cannot be located on it reliably, and the CDR3 follows TCRdb's listing. The rearrangement links TRBV10-1 to TRBJ1-2. The CDR3 numbers 13 amino acids, ends counted. Germline loops: CDR1 WNHNN, CDR2 SYGVQD (reference sequence). The CDR3 loop is CASHRGSSSSLYN.